This T cell receptor beta chain was retrieved from a study of early T cells in non-severe SARS-CoV-2 infection. Study as a whole: The study sequenced bulk RNA from unsorted whole blood, with chains unpaired.

The CDR3 sequence is 14 residues long. With 3 bases clipped from V and 8 bases from J, the junction kept 4 bases outside the gene matches. Tagging with unique molecular identifiers was applied to individual cDNA molecules. TCRdb re-called the 5' RACE reads through MiXCR, storing one row per CDR3 protein. The table has around 110,000 distinct CDR3 sequences, 11% seen once. Sequencing was carried out using whole blood. The sequence derives from an adult who was a healthcare worker with PCR-confirmed SARS-CoV-2 infection or an uninfected control (not recorded which). The rearrangement links TRBV12-3 or TRBV12-4 to TRBJ1-6; 7 positions match TRBD1. Here the CDR3 DNA reads TGTGCCAGCAGTTTGAGACAGGGAGATTCACCCCTCCACTTT. This encodes CASSLRQGDSPLHF.